This T cell receptor beta chain originates from a study of T cell responses to AZD1222 COVID-19 vaccine. Findings of the study overall: Per reports, nearly half of all spike-specific TCRs target regions that are unmutated in variants.

TCRdb's table, derived via immunoSEQ multiplex PCR, lists solely in-frame clones and lacks some. The sample includes about 72,000 clones, 80% to 90% of them seen just once. V dropped 8 bases and J dropped 1 base, with 18 bases sitting between them. CDR3 length: 15 amino acids. Germline loops: CDR1 MDHEN, CDR2 SYDVKM. As concerns this clone: Antigen specificity is unknown.

V usage is TRBV28 and J usage is TRBJ2-7; D remains unclear. Sample: peripheral blood, taken 28 days after the second AZD1222 dose. This TCR derives from an adult who received the AZD1222 COVID-19 vaccine. The CDR3 nucleotides read TGTGCCAGCCAAACTATTTCGGCTAGTTCCTACGAGCAGTACTTC. Its translation: CASQTISASSYEQYF.